These 28 T cell receptor beta chains came from one sample sequenced in a study of T cell repertoires in cytomegalovirus infection. MiXCR, applied by TCRdb to the reads, yields one record per CDR3 protein. In the table there are 310,000 or so distinct CDR3 sequences, about 9.2% of which are singletons. The sequencing input was PBMCs. These receptors were taken from a human donor in good health (CMV status not recorded). Some clones in this sample may be carry-over from other donors' samples.

This clonotype appeared many times. Written as DNA, the CDR3 is TGTGCCAGCAGCTCCCGGGCCCTTCGCAATGAGCAGTTCTTC. It is translated as CASSSRALRNEQFF. The chain recombines TRBV7-2 with TRBJ2-1; D is unresolved. V gave up 4 bases and J gave up 6 bases, with 13 bases separating them. Germline V gene lookup returns CDR1 SGHTA and CDR2 FQGNSA. The CDR3 totals 14 residues.

This chain uses TRBV15 with TRBJ1-1; D is possibly TRBD1 (5 bases). Germline V gives CDR1 LNHNV, CDR2 YYDKDF (reference sequence). Trimming left V 4 bases short and J 1 base short, with 19 bases between. This CDR3 region has 17 residues. The CDR3 DNA follows: TGTGCCACCAGCATCCGGGGGGGTTTTAAGGCGAACACTGAAGCTTTCTTT. Translating it yields CATSIRGGFKANTEAFF.

The rearrangement joins TRBV2 to TRBJ1-1; a weak D match, TRBD1 (6 bases). The CDR3 has 12 residues. The V end lost 6 bases, the J end lost 7 bases, and 12 bases lay between the germline ends. Looked up from germline, CDR1 is SNHLY and CDR2 is FYNNEI. The CDR3 DNA follows: TGTGCCAGCAGACAGGCAGGGGATGAAGCTTTCTTT. This codes for CASRQAGDEAFF.

This clonotype was seen at least ten times. The chain employs TRBV6-2 or TRBV6-3 and TRBJ2-5; 7 nucleotides agree with TRBD2. Germline CDR1 and CDR2: MNHEY and SVGEGT. V dropped 0 bases and J dropped 1; count of bases not matched to a gene: 14. The CDR3 totals 19 residues. The CDR3: CASSYSTRGGAASQETQYF. In DNA, the CDR3 is TGTGCCAGCAGTTACTCGACGCGGGGAGGGGCTGCGAGCCAAGAGACCCAGTACTTC.

The chain joins TRBV6-1 to TRBJ2-7; D remains unclear. Germline-derived CDR1 and CDR2 are MNHNS and SASEGT. This CDR3 has 12 amino acids. V lost 3 bases to trimming and J lost 4 bases, with 7 bases between them. CDR3 sequence (DNA): TGTGCCAGCAGTGAGCCGCCATACGAGCAGTACGTC. Translating gives CASSEPPYEQYV.

This clonotype was detected ten times or more. This chain links TRBV7-9 with TRBJ2-1, with D perhaps TRBD2 (6 bases). The CDR3 is made up of 15 amino acids. Germline loops: CDR1 SEHNR, CDR2 FQNEAQ (reference sequence). The V end lost 4 bases, the J end lost 8 bases, and 18 bases lay between the germline ends. The chain's CDR3 is CASSSRRGPTDEQFF. The CDR3 DNA reads as TGTGCCAGCAGCTCGAGGCGGGGACCTACGGATGAGCAGTTCTTC.

This clonotype was counted a few times. This chain connects TRBV14 to TRBJ2-2; 10 bases align to TRBD2. With V trimmed by 8 bases and J by 5 bases, 8 bases remained unmatched. Germline CDR1 is SGHDN and CDR2 is FVKESK. The CDR3 is 15 amino acids. In nucleotides, the CDR3 is TGTGCCAGCCAGGAAAGCGGGGGGGCGACCGGGGAGCTGTTTTTT. Amino acid sequence: CASQESGGATGELFF.

This clonotype has at least ten counts. The chain employs TRBV12-3 or TRBV12-4 and TRBJ1-5; D unresolved. The CDR3 runs 13 residues. V shed 4 bases and J shed 8 bases, with 12 bases lying between them. The CDR3, as DNA: TGTGCCAGCAGTTGGAACCAAATGGAGCCCCAGCATTTT. It codes for CASSWNQMEPQHF.

The sample holds many counts of this clonotype. This chain connects TRBV28 to TRBJ2-2; tentative D call: TRBD2 (6 bases). The V gene lost 3 bases and the J gene lost 8 bases, with 13 bases spanning the gap. The length of the CDR3 is 14 residues. The germline CDR1 and CDR2 sequences are MDHEN and SYDVKM. CDR3 nucleotide sequence: TGTGCCAGCAGTTTCGCACTAGCCGATGGGGAGCTGTTTTTT. It translates to CASSFALADGELFF.

The chain is built from TRBV20-1 and TRBJ2-3; 7 nucleotides line up with TRBD1. Looked up from germline, CDR1 is DFQATT and CDR2 is SNEGSKA (reference sequence). The CDR3 runs to 14 residues. V dropped 6 bases and J dropped 1; count of bases not matched to a gene: 7. The CDR3 region is CSATDRVGTDTQYF. In nucleotides, the CDR3 is TGCAGTGCAACTGACAGGGTCGGCACAGATACGCAGTATTTT.

This clonotype occurred many times. The chain combines TRBV6-5 with TRBJ2-6; 13 nucleotides line up with TRBD2. CDR3 length: 20 residues. CDR1 is MNHEY and CDR2 is SVGAGI in the germline V gene. V was clipped by 7 bases and J by 0 bases; unmatched bases: 12. CDR3 region: CASKLVGLAGASSGANVLTF. The DNA for the CDR3 is TGTGCCAGCAAACTCGTAGGACTAGCGGGGGCTAGCTCTGGGGCCAACGTCCTGACTTTC.

This clonotype was seen at least ten times. The rearrangement uses TRBV27 and TRBJ2-1; 7 nucleotides agree with TRBD2. From germline, CDR1 is MNHEY and CDR2 SMNVEV (reference sequence). V dropped 4 bases and J dropped 0; count of bases not matched to a gene: 9. The CDR3 runs to 17 residues. The CDR3, as DNA: TGTGCCAGCAGTTATCCAGCGGGGCGCAGCTCCTACAATGAGCAGTTCTTC. Translation gives CASSYPAGRSSYNEQFF.

This clonotype has at least ten counts. V gene TRBV25-1 combines with J gene TRBJ2-1; no clear D. Looked up from germline, CDR1 is MGHDK and CDR2 is SYGVNS. The CDR3 has 12 residues. Trimming cost V 4 bases and J 2 bases, with 3 bases left between them. For the CDR3, the DNA is TGTGCCAGCAGTGCCACCTACAATGAGCAGTTCTTC. Its translation is CASSATYNEQFF. Combining the CDR3 with reference TRBV25-1 and TRBJ2-1 gives the whole variable domain EADIYQTPRYLVIGTGKKITLECSQTMGHDKMYWYQQDPGMELHLIHYSYGVNSTEKGDLSSESTVSRIRTEHFPLTLESARPSHTSQYLCASSATYNEQFFGPGTRLTVL.

The table lists this clonotype with many counts. The V and J genes are TRBV7-6 and TRBJ1-1; D may be TRBD1 (6 bases). This CDR3 contains 14 residues. Germline values: CDR1 SGHVS, CDR2 FNYEAQ. The germline V and J ends were trimmed by 3 bases and 6 bases, with 14 bases remaining between them. CDR3 region: CASSLPGAAPEAFF. Here the CDR3 DNA reads TGTGCCAGCAGCTTGCCAGGGGCGGCACCTGAAGCTTTCTTT. The full variable domain, its missing parts supplied by reference TRBV7-6 and TRBJ1-1, is GAGVSQSPRYKVTKRGQDVALRCDPISGHVSLYWYRQALGQGPEFLTYFNYEAQQDKSGLPNDRFSAERPEGSISTLTIQRTEQRDSAMYRCASSLPGAAPEAFFGQGTRLTVV.

This clonotype has just a few counts. The V and J genes are TRBV12-3 or TRBV12-4 and TRBJ2-2, with D unresolved. V was cut by 5 bases and J by 1 base, with 23 bases left in between. CDR3 length: 19 amino acids. The CDR3 is CASSPRWNRERLNTGELFF. CDR3 DNA: TGTGCCAGCAGTCCACGCTGGAACCGAGAAAGATTGAACACCGGGGAGCTGTTTTTT.

In this sample, this clonotype turned up many times. The gene calls are TRBV7-2 and TRBJ1-5, with TRBD1 matching 7 bases. V shed 4 bases and J 2 bases; nucleotides not matched to a gene: 8. This CDR3 has 16 residues. CDR1 SGHTA and CDR2 FQGNSA come from the germline V gene. The CDR3 coding sequence is TGTGCCAGCAGCTCGGACAGGCCGGTGGGCAATCAGCCCCAGCATTTT. It specifies CASSSDRPVGNQPQHF.

This clonotype has at least ten counts. V and J are TRBV6-1 and TRBJ1-1, with 7 bases fitting TRBD1. The CDR3 loop spans 13 amino acids. Germline V CDR1 and CDR2: MNHNS, SASEGT. V shed 5 bases, J shed 5 bases, and the junction held 5 bases outside the gene matches. The CDR3 protein is CASSRQGWTEAFF. In DNA form, the CDR3 reads TGTGCCAGCAGTCGACAGGGATGGACTGAAGCTTTCTTT.

The V gene is TRBV5-4, the J gene TRBJ2-7; D call uncertain. CDR3 length equals 14 residues. CDR1 and CDR2 from the germline V gene are SGHNT and YYREEE (reference sequence). The V gene lost 3 bases and the J gene lost 2 bases, with 12 bases spanning the gap. The DNA for the CDR3 is TGTGCCAGCAGCTCGTGGACGGCCCCCTACGAGCAGTACTTC. Residues: CASSSWTAPYEQYF. Together with reference TRBV5-4 and TRBJ2-7, the CDR3 gives the full variable domain: ETGVTQSPTHLIKTRGQQVTLRCSSQSGHNTVSWYQQALGQGPQFIFQYYREEENGRGNFPPRFSGLQFPNYSSELNVNALELDDSALYLCASSSWTAPYEQYFGPGTRLTVT.

This clonotype was observed at least ten times. This chain links TRBV2 with TRBJ1-1, with a weak D call TRBD1 (5 bases). Germline CDR1 and CDR2: SNHLY and FYNNEI. The CDR3 has 12 amino acids. V was pared by 5 bases and J by 4 bases, with 8 bases between. This CDR3 is CASSQDTTEAFF. The CDR3 DNA reads as TGTGCCAGCAGTCAGGACACCACTGAAGCTTTCTTT.

In its sample, this clonotype was seen many times. The chain couples TRBV6-5 to TRBJ1-2; 8 bases agree with TRBD1. Germline V gene sequence: CDR1 MNHEY, CDR2 SVGAGI. The V and J ends lost 6 bases and 4 bases, in that order; junction bases with no gene match: 7. CDR3 length: 14 amino acids. The CDR3 protein is CASSQGQAPYGYTF. The DNA of the CDR3 is TGTGCCAGCAGCCAGGGACAGGCCCCCTATGGCTACACCTTC.

This clonotype was observed many times. The chain has TRBV20-1 and TRBJ1-1; the match to TRBD1 covers 11 bases. Germline CDR1 DFQATT, CDR2 SNEGSKA (reference sequence). V shed 0 bases and J 3 bases; nucleotides not matched to a gene: 9. The CDR3 has 17 residues. CDR3 sequence (DNA): TGCAGTGCTAGAGATTCGGCTAGGACAGGGGGCTACACTGAAGCTTTCTTT. Protein sequence: CSARDSARTGGYTEAFF.

The V call is TRBV19, the J call TRBJ1-1; TRBD1 matches 7 bases. Germline V CDR1 and CDR2: LNHDA, SQIVND (reference sequence). J was trimmed by 4 bases and V by 5 bases; bases with no gene match: 10. The CDR3 is made up of 15 amino acids. In nucleotides, the CDR3 is TGTGCCAGTAGTCCTCCGGACAGGTGGGGCACTGAAGCTTTCTTT. Translating gives CASSPPDRWGTEAFF.

This clonotype was counted ten times or more. The V call is TRBV18, the J call TRBJ1-2; no clear D gene. The CDR3 covers 14 residues. Trimming stripped 3 bases from V and 4 bases from J, with 12 bases between. The germline CDR1 and CDR2 sequences are KGHSH and LQKENI. CDR3 protein: CASSPTERPYGYTF. CDR3 sequence (DNA): TGTGCCAGCTCACCCACGGAAAGGCCCTATGGCTACACCTTC.

The chain carries TRBV4-2 and TRBJ1-6, with 10 bases identical to TRBD1. Germline CDR1 reads LGHNA; CDR2 reads YNFKEQ. This CDR3 is built from 15 residues. Trimming took 3 bases from V and 5 from J; bases not matched to a gene: 1. CDR3 DNA: TGTGCCAGCAGCCAGGGACAGGGGAATAATTCACCCCTCCACTTT. As protein: CASSQGQGNNSPLHF.

This clonotype was detected ten times or more. This chain connects TRBV12-3 or TRBV12-4 to TRBJ2-4; possibly TRBD2 for D (5 bases). Trimming shortened V by 4 bases and J by 6 bases, and 7 bases separated the two germline ends. This CDR3 is 12 amino acids long. The CDR3 nucleotides read TGTGCCAGCAGTTATGAGGGAAACATTCAGTACTTC. Encoded protein: CASSYEGNIQYF.

As concerns this clonotype: With a much larger clone just one base away, this may be a read error. The chain is built from TRBV20-1 and TRBJ2-3, with 7 bases aligning to TRBD1. Germline CDR1 DFQATT, CDR2 SNEGSKA (reference sequence). J lost 3 bases, V lost 0 bases, and 6 bases had no gene match. CDR3 length: 15 amino acids. The CDR3 region is CSARDGTAVTDTQYF. The CDR3 nucleotides are TGCAGTGCTAGAGACGGGACAGCGGTGACAGATACGCAGTATTTT.

This clonotype was recorded a few times. This chain connects TRBV7-3 to TRBJ2-1; 8 bases match TRBD2. Germline CDR1 is SGHTA and CDR2 is FQGTGA. The trim removed 2 bases at V and 10 bases at J, leaving 4 bases unmatched. The CDR3 loop spans 13 amino acids. CDR3 in DNA: TGTGCCAGCAGCTTAGTAGCGGGGAAAGAGCAGTTCTTC. This gives the protein CASSLVAGKEQFF.

This clonotype was seen repeatedly, ten times or more. The rearrangement links TRBV20-1 to TRBJ2-1; 7 bases fit TRBD1. The CDR3 runs to 15 residues. CDR1 and CDR2 (germline): DFQATT, SNEGSKA (reference sequence). V lost 3 bases, J lost 4 bases, and 9 bases stayed unmatched. The DNA of the CDR3 is TGCAGTGCTAGGGTACAACAGGGGAGTTACAATGAGCAGTTCTTC. The encoded protein is CSARVQQGSYNEQFF.